The 2 T cell receptor beta chains listed next were all sequenced from one sample in a study of cytomegalovirus exposure and HLA in healthy donors. This table comes from immunoSEQ multiplex PCR, and its TCRdb copy is limited to in-frame clones, with some not included. Here the sample spans 95,000 to 150,000 clones, approximately 90% being singletons. The sample consisted of PBMCs. The receptors were gathered from a woman under 30 in good health and CMV-seronegative.

The V gene is TRBV5-1, the J gene TRBJ2-1; 9 bases are a match to TRBD2. V was pared by 4 bases and J by 4 bases, with 9 bases of the junction left unmatched. The length of the CDR3 is 16 residues. CDR1 is SGHRS, CDR2 YFSETQ, per germline. In nucleotides, the CDR3 is TGCGCCAGCAGCCTACGTAGTAGCGGGAGTTACAATGAGCAGTTCTTC. Translated: CASSLRSSGSYNEQFF.

The chain has TRBV11-3 and TRBJ2-2; 7 positions match TRBD2. Germline assignment: CDR1 SGHNT and CDR2 YENEEA. Trimming took 3 bases from V and 0 from J; bases not matched to a gene: 4. This CDR3 region has 16 residues. This CDR3 reads CASSFIAGANTGELFF. The DNA for the CDR3 is TGTGCCAGCAGCTTCATAGCGGGTGCGAACACCGGGGAGCTGTTTTTT. Based on the CDR3 plus reference TRBV11-3 and TRBJ2-2, the full variable domain is EAGVVQSPRYKIIEKKQPVAFWCNPISGHNTLYWYLQNLGQGPELLIRYENEEAVDDSQLPKDRFSAERLKGVDSTLKIQPAELGDSAVYLCASSFIAGANTGELFFGEGSRLTVL.